This TCR beta chain was sequenced in a study of breast tumors, draining lymph nodes, adjacent tissues. The study's findings and limits: Luminal-like breast cancer showed significantly higher tumor–nontumor repertoire similarity than basal-like. The data were judged consistent with most tumor T cells coming from lymph node and expanding in tumor. Compared with lymph nodes, tumors were less diverse; compared with nontumor tissue, more.

TCRdb analysed the multiplex PCR reads with MiXCR anew, one entry per CDR3 protein. The sample holds about 53,000 distinct CDR3 sequences; roughly 41% are singletons and the top ten take over 9.5%. This clonotype was seen repeatedly, ten times or more. No antigen is known for it. Material for sequencing was breast tumor tissue. This sequence originates from a female donor with breast cancer. Some clones in this sample may be carry-over from other donors' samples.

The CDR3 nucleotides read TGTGCCAGCAGCCAAGTCGGCGGCGTAATATCCCTGAATGAGCAGTTCTTC. Its translation: CASSQVGGVISLNEQFF. The gene calls are TRBV14 and TRBJ2-1; unclear D gene. Trimming shortened V by 1 base and J by 7 bases, and 20 bases separated the two germline ends. There are 17 residues in the CDR3. Germline-derived CDR1 and CDR2 are SGHDN and FVKESK.